This T cell receptor beta chain was documented in a study of T cells in Graves' hyperthyroidism and ophthalmopathy. The overall study: At the time of initial diagnosis and before any treatment, peripheral blood was collected.

Ophthalmopathy patients all had a Clinical Activity Score of at least 3, a NOSPECS grade of at least 4 and disease under 3 months old. Investigators excluded patients with uncontrolled infection, other autoimmune disease, pregnancy or lactation. Only one count was recorded for this clonotype. From germline, CDR1 is MNHEY and CDR2 SVGAGI. V was pared by 2 bases and J by 0 bases, with 8 bases between. This CDR3 has 15 amino acids. There were TCR beta CDR3 regions amplified from RNA transcripts. HTBI primers drove first-round RT-PCR of the TCR CDR3. TCRdb recomputed calls from the multiplex PCR reads with MiXCR, one row per CDR3 protein. The profile covers 200,000 to 250,000 distinct CDR3 sequences, with roughly 22% appearing a single time and about 40% taken by the ten largest.

This chain links TRBV6-5 with TRBJ1-5, with no clear D. Source material: blood. The sequence came from a woman aged 35 to 49 with Graves' ophthalmopathy. In nucleotides, the CDR3 is TGTGCCAGCAGTTACGAGGGCCGTAGCAATCAGCCCCAGCATTTT. It specifies CASSYEGRSNQPQHF.